Below, 27 T cell receptor beta chains from the same sample are listed, as sequenced in a study of cytotoxic CD8 clonotypes in ibrutinib-treated CLL. Profiled with immunoSEQ multiplex PCR; TCRdb holds only in-frame clones, not every one. The sample lists under 200,000 clones, 84% occurring once. This specimen was PBMCs, taken after 24 months of ibrutinib treatment. Source of these receptors: a human donor with chronic lymphocytic leukemia.

CDR3 amino acids: CASSLVSSTEAFF. CDR3 in DNA: TGCGCCAGCAGCTTGGTCAGTAGCACTGAAGCTTTCTTT. The J gene is TRBJ1-1, the V gene TRBV5-1; D gene ambiguous. Germline V gene sequence: CDR1 SGHRS, CDR2 YFSETQ. The CDR3 loop spans 13 amino acids. V was clipped by 0 bases and J by 4 bases, with 7 bases between them.

V usage is TRBV9 and J usage is TRBJ1-1; the D is unclear. The CDR3 contains 12 residues. Trimming shortened V by 4 bases and J by 7 bases, and 11 bases separated the two germline ends. Germline lookup yields CDR1 SGDLS and CDR2 YYNGEE. Here the CDR3 reads CASSQTGIEAFF. The CDR3 bases are TGTGCCAGCAGCCAAACCGGGATTGAAGCTTTCTTT.

The chain carries TRBV5-1 and TRBJ2-5, with 7 bases matching TRBD1. CDR3 size: 13 residues. Germline CDR1 SGHRS, CDR2 YFSETQ. V lost 2 bases and J lost 3; bases outside the gene matches: 1. CDR3 bases: TGCGCCAGCAGCTTCCAGGGGGAAGAGACCCAGTACTTC. Translated: CASSFQGEETQYF.

This clone occurred once. The chain couples TRBV6-1 to TRBJ2-1, with 7 bases fitting TRBD2. V dropped 5 bases and J dropped 6; count of bases not matched to a gene: 16. Per the germline V gene, CDR1 is MNHNS and CDR2 is SASEGT. This CDR3 is built from 17 residues. The CDR3 DNA is TGTGCCAGCAGTAAAGGAACCGGGACTATATCACGCAATGAGCAGTTCTTC. This translates into CASSKGTGTISRNEQFF.

The chain is built from TRBV7-9 and TRBJ1-1; tentatively, D is TRBD1 (5 bases). The germline V gene has CDR1 SEHNR and CDR2 FQNEAQ (reference sequence). The CDR3 runs 13 residues. Trimming shortened V by 5 bases and J by 5 bases, and 12 bases separated the two germline ends. The CDR3 nucleotides are TGTGCCAGCAGCCCCTATAGGGGAACTGAAGCTTTCTTT. It codes for CASSPYRGTEAFF.

The chain uses TRBV5-1 and TRBJ1-4, with TRBD1 identical over 7 bases. The CDR3 consists of 16 residues. Trimming removed 5 bases from V and 0 bases from J; junction bases left unmatched: 7. Germline CDR1 and CDR2: SGHRS and YFSETQ. The DNA of the CDR3 is TGCGCCAGCAGTTCCCGGACAGGAGCAACTAATGAAAAACTGTTTTTT. Protein: CASSSRTGATNEKLFF.

This rearrangement joins TRBV7-2 to TRBJ2-7; the D gene is possibly TRBD2 (6 bases). V was clipped by 1 base and J by 6 bases, with 10 bases between them. This CDR3 is 13 amino acids long. Germline lookup yields CDR1 SGHTA and CDR2 FQGNSA. The CDR3 coding sequence is TGTGCCAGCAGCTTAGTTCTAGCGCGCGAGCAGTACTTC. It encodes CASSLVLAREQYF.

This chain links TRBV2 with TRBJ2-7; TRBD2 agrees at 13 bases. V gave up 6 bases and J gave up 4 bases; unmatched junction bases: 9. From germline, CDR1 is SNHLY and CDR2 FYNNEI. CDR3 length equals 16 residues. In DNA form, the CDR3 reads TGTGCCAGCAGCCCCTTTCGGACTAGCGGGAGTTACGAGCAGTACTTC. Its translation: CASSPFRTSGSYEQYF.

The rearrangement joins TRBV4-3 to TRBJ2-7, with D perhaps matching TRBD1 or TRBD2 (5 bases each). This CDR3 is 17 amino acids long. Trimming removed 1 base at V and 0 bases at J, with 16 bases between. Germline assignment: CDR1 LGHNA and CDR2 YSLEER. The CDR3 sequence: CASSQGPRGDLSYEQYF. The CDR3 DNA sequence: TGCGCCAGCAGCCAAGGACCTCGAGGGGACCTCTCCTACGAGCAGTACTTC.

The DNA of the CDR3 is TGTGCCACCATGGGTTGGGGGGCGGGGGAGACCCAGTACTTC. This translates into CATMGWGAGETQYF. V gene TRBV27 combines with J gene TRBJ2-5; D may correspond to TRBD1 or TRBD2 (6 bases each). The V end was cut by 10 bases, the J end by 5 bases, with 20 bases between. The CDR3 extends over 14 amino acids. In germline, CDR1 is MNHEY, CDR2 SMNVEV (reference sequence).

The gene calls are TRBV11-3 and TRBJ2-1; no clear D gene. CDR3 length: 14 amino acids. In germline, CDR1 is SGHNT, CDR2 YENEEA. The germline V and J ends were trimmed by 5 bases and 5 bases, with 13 bases remaining between them. CDR3 region: CASSLNWANNEQFF. In nucleotides, the CDR3 is TGTGCCAGCAGCCTCAACTGGGCGAACAATGAGCAGTTCTTC.

The V and J genes are TRBV6-6 and TRBJ2-5; the D gene is possibly TRBD1 (5 bases). Germline V gene lookup returns CDR1 MNHNY and CDR2 SVGAGI (reference sequence). V was pared by 4 bases and J by 4 bases, with 13 bases between. The CDR3 extends over 14 amino acids. The CDR3 region has the DNA TGTGCCAGCAGTTTCCCGGGTAGGGGAGAGACCCAGTACTTC. This codes for CASSFPGRGETQYF.

V and J are TRBV15 and TRBJ2-7; 8 nucleotides align to TRBD2. With 0 bases clipped from V and 7 bases from J, the junction kept 5 bases outside the gene matches. The germline gives CDR1 LNHNV, CDR2 YYDKDF (reference sequence). The CDR3 is made up of 14 amino acids. CDR3 DNA sequence: TGTGCCACCAGCAGAGACTCGGGGGGGCGGGAGCAGTACTTC. It yields the protein CATSRDSGGREQYF.

The rearrangement uses TRBV6-1 and TRBJ1-5; D uncertain. Per germline, CDR1 MNHNS and CDR2 SASEGT. Trimming removed 7 bases from V and 4 bases from J, with 11 bases in between. This CDR3 spans 13 amino acids. As DNA, the CDR3 is TGTGCCAGCACCCCCCGGGAAAATCAGCCCCAGCATTTT. This gives the protein CASTPRENQPQHF.

V is TRBV4-1 and J is TRBJ1-1; D gene uncertain. There are 15 residues in the CDR3. V dropped 0 bases and J dropped 1 base, with 9 bases sitting between them. CDR1 and CDR2 (germline): MGHRA, YSYEKL. The CDR3 loop is CASSQEGWGNTEAFF. The CDR3, as DNA: TGCGCCAGCAGCCAAGAGGGTTGGGGGAACACTGAAGCTTTCTTT.

The rearrangement uses TRBV7-9 and TRBJ1-4; 7 bases align to TRBD1. The CDR3 has 14 amino acids. CDR1 and CDR2 from the germline V gene are SEHNR and FQNEAQ (reference sequence). The V segment lost 6 bases and the J segment 4 bases; nucleotides outside the gene matches: 5. The CDR3 protein is CASRQGQINEKLFF. The CDR3 DNA reads TGTGCCAGCAGACAGGGACAGATTAATGAAAAACTGTTTTTT.

CDR3 residues: CASSKLGPGANVLTF. The CDR3 coding sequence is TGTGCCAGTAGCAAGTTAGGGCCCGGGGCCAACGTCCTGACTTTC. The chain employs TRBV19 and TRBJ2-6, with no clear D. Germline V gives CDR1 LNHDA, CDR2 SQIVND (reference sequence). The CDR3 is made up of 15 amino acids. V was cut by 6 bases and J by 4 bases, with 13 bases left in between. The full variable domain, in which reference TRBV19 and TRBJ2-6 provide the parts outside the CDR3, is DGGITQSPKYLFRKEGQNVTLSCEQNLNHDAMYWYRQDPGQGLRLIYYSQIVNDFQKGDIAEGYSVSREKKESFPLTVTSAQKNPTAFYLCASSKLGPGANVLTFGAGSRLTVL.

This rearrangement joins TRBV5-1 to TRBJ1-2, with TRBD1 as a possible D gene (5 bases). The germline V gene encodes CDR1 SGHRS and CDR2 YFSETQ. V dropped 0 bases and J dropped 7 bases, with 16 bases sitting between them. The CDR3 is 15 residues long. The DNA for the CDR3 is TGCGCCAGCAGCTTGGCAGGGAGCTCCGGCTCTGGCTACACCTTC. The encoded protein is CASSLAGSSGSGYTF.

This chain links TRBV6-5 with TRBJ1-2, with 8 bases matching TRBD1. Trimming removed 6 bases from V and 4 bases from J; junction bases left unmatched: 10. The CDR3 consists of 15 residues. Germline-derived CDR1 and CDR2 are MNHEY and SVGAGI. CDR3 sequence reads: CASSPRGQISYGYTF. The CDR3 bases are TGTGCCAGCAGCCCCAGGGGGCAGATCTCCTATGGCTACACCTTC.

This chain connects TRBV7-3 to TRBJ2-2; tentative D call: TRBD2 (5 bases). The CDR3 spans 15 residues. With 7 bases removed from V and 0 bases from J, the gap between germline ends came to 12 bases. CDR1 SGHTA and CDR2 FQGTGA come from the germline V gene. CDR3 DNA: TGTGCCAGCACAATGGGGAGCCCGAACACCGGGGAGCTGTTTTTT. It translates to CASTMGSPNTGELFF.

This chain joins TRBV6-5 and TRBJ1-2; the D is unclear. This CDR3 is built from 13 residues. Germline loops: CDR1 MNHEY, CDR2 SVGAGI. Trimming removed 0 bases at V and 5 bases at J, with 7 bases between. CDR3 bases: TGTGCCAGCAGTTACTCGGGCGGATATGGCTACACCTTC. Translated, it gives CASSYSGGYGYTF.

The rearrangement joins TRBV9 to TRBJ1-2, with a weak D call TRBD1 (5 bases). This CDR3 is built from 16 residues. Deletions cut 0 bases from V and 4 bases from J, with 16 bases between. Per the germline V gene, CDR1 is SGDLS and CDR2 is YYNGEE. The DNA for the CDR3 is TGTGCCAGCAGCGTAGCTACGAGGGGTGGCAGCTATGGCTACACCTTC. Encoded protein: CASSVATRGGSYGYTF.

V and J are TRBV6-6 and TRBJ2-7; the D is unclear. CDR1 and CDR2 from the germline V gene are MNHNY and SVGAGI (reference sequence). This CDR3 spans 13 amino acids. V was shortened by 2 bases and J by 1 base, with 6 bases between the two germline ends. The CDR3 DNA follows: TGTGCCAGCAGTTACGCAGCTTCCTACGAGCAGTACTTC. This translates into CASSYAASYEQYF.

V is TRBV28 and J is TRBJ2-1; a weak D match, TRBD2 (7 bases). Between the trimmed V and J ends, which lost 3 bases and 7 bases, there was a span of 13 bases. The CDR3 totals 14 residues. Germline CDR1 and CDR2: MDHEN and SYDVKM. The CDR3 loop is CASSFRAGANEQFF. CDR3 sequence (DNA): TGTGCCAGCAGTTTTCGCGCGGGGGCAAATGAGCAGTTCTTC.

This chain connects TRBV20-1 to TRBJ2-5, with TRBD2 matching over 8 bases. J gave up 9 bases and V 7 bases, and 4 bases lay outside the gene matches. This CDR3 has 10 amino acids. Germline V gives CDR1 DFQATT, CDR2 SNEGSKA (reference sequence). CDR3 loop: CSGGGSPQYF. CDR3 in DNA: TGCAGTGGCGGGGGGTCTCCCCAGTACTTC.

This chain joins TRBV19 and TRBJ1-2, with 9 bases lining up with TRBD1. The germline CDR1 and CDR2 sequences are LNHDA and SQIVND (reference sequence). The CDR3 spans 14 residues. V was clipped by 4 bases and J by 7 bases; unmatched bases: 7. The CDR3 reads CASSRAGQGLGYTF. The CDR3 DNA sequence: TGTGCCAGTAGTAGGGCGGGACAGGGACTTGGCTACACCTTC.

V usage is TRBV4-2 and J usage is TRBJ2-2, with 8 bases fitting TRBD2. Trimming cost V 2 bases and J 3 bases; bases outside gene matches: 2. Per the germline V gene, CDR1 is LGHNA and CDR2 is YNFKEQ. CDR3 length equals 15 residues. The CDR3 protein is CASSQRGGDTGELFF. CDR3 DNA: TGTGCCAGCAGCCAACGGGGGGGCGACACCGGGGAGCTGTTTTTT.